This T cell receptor (beta chain) was found in a study of CD8 T cells in Susac syndrome. This clonotype was seen a handful of times. CDR1 MNHEY and CDR2 SMNVEV come from the germline V gene (reference sequence). V was cut by 5 bases and J by 3 bases, with 14 bases left in between. CDR3 size: 14 residues. Negative isolation yielded the CD8+ and CD4+ T cells, while FACS enriched the TEMRA cells. After extraction with the RNeasy kit, 0.5 to 1 ug of the RNA was reverse transcribed using random hexamers. The immunoSEQ assay covered 54 Vbeta and 13 Jbeta segments for CDR3. One entry per CDR3 protein results from TCRdb running MiXCR on the immunoSEQ multiplex PCR reads. Here the sample spans about 300,000 distinct CDR3 sequences, 85% being singletons.

This clonotype was obtained from a human donor with multiple sclerosis. The sample comprised CD8+ T cells from PBMCs. J is TRBJ2-7 and V is TRBV27; the D call may be TRBD1 or TRBD2 (5 bases each). The CDR3 region is CASSPWDVLYEQYF. CDR3 coding DNA: TGTGCCAGCAGTCCGTGGGACGTTCTCTACGAGCAGTACTTC.